A single sample gave rise to the 29 T cell receptor beta chains below, sequenced in a study of blood T cell repertoires in COVID-19. Assay: immunoSEQ multiplex PCR; the TCRdb copy retains only in-frame clones and omits some. The sample records under 130,000 clones, roughly 84% being singletons. The source material was peripheral blood. All receptors come from a human donor in a cohort sampled during active COVID-19.

This clone showed up just a few times. The chain has TRBV10-3 and TRBJ1-1, with D tentatively TRBD1 (6 bases). V was clipped by 5 bases and J by 0 bases, with 19 bases between them. Germline assignment: CDR1 ENHRY and CDR2 SYGVKD. CDR3 length: 17 amino acids. CDR3 coding DNA: TGTGCCATCAGTAAATACAGGGTAGAGGTGATGAACACTGAAGCTTTCTTT. Amino acids: CAISKYRVEVMNTEAFF.

J is TRBJ1-6 and V is TRBV5-1; D remains unclear. The V and J ends lost 5 bases and 5 bases respectively, with 14 bases between them. CDR3 length: 15 amino acids. In germline, CDR1 is SGHRS, CDR2 YFSETQ. CDR3 in DNA: TGCGCCAGCAGGGTTGGTAGAGGAAATAATTCACCCCTCCACTTT. Its translation is CASRVGRGNNSPLHF.

This chain uses TRBV7-2 with TRBJ2-5, with D tentatively TRBD1 (5 bases). This CDR3 is built from 15 residues. Trimming cost V 1 base and J 2 bases, with 11 bases left between them. Germline V gene lookup returns CDR1 SGHTA and CDR2 FQGNSA. CDR3 DNA: TGTGCCAGCAGCTTAGTTGGCAGGGTTCAAGAGACCCAGTACTTC. This gives the protein CASSLVGRVQETQYF.

The rearrangement joins TRBV7-3 to TRBJ2-3; 16 bases map to TRBD2. The V segment lost 5 bases and the J segment 1 base; nucleotides outside the gene matches: 9. This CDR3 has 19 amino acids. CDR1 is SGHTA, CDR2 FQGTGA, per germline. CDR3 DNA sequence: TGTGCCAGCAGCCCCATGGGACTAGCGGGGGGGCTTGGCACAGATACGCAGTATTTT. Translating it yields CASSPMGLAGGLGTDTQYF.

The chain uses TRBV7-3 and TRBJ2-2, with D possibly TRBD1 on 6 matching bases. From germline, CDR1 is SGHTA and CDR2 FQGTGA. Trimming removed 4 bases at V and 3 bases at J, with 9 bases between. The CDR3 runs 14 residues. The CDR3 region has the DNA TGTGCCAGCAGCTCGGGGACATACACCGGGGAGCTGTTTTTT. It specifies CASSSGTYTGELFF.

The rearrangement links TRBV5-8 to TRBJ2-7; D may be TRBD1 (6 bases). The CDR3 consists of 15 residues. Trimming shortened V by 1 base and J by 0 bases, and 11 bases separated the two germline ends. Germline-derived CDR1 and CDR2 are SGHTS and YDEGEE. The CDR3 reads CASSLSGASSYEQYF. As DNA, the CDR3 is TGTGCCAGCAGCTTGTCAGGGGCAAGCTCCTACGAGCAGTACTTC.

V is TRBV5-1 and J is TRBJ2-1; D is possibly TRBD2 (6 bases). Germline CDR1 is SGHRS and CDR2 is YFSETQ. V was cut by 4 bases and J by 0 bases, with 14 bases left in between. There are 16 residues in the CDR3. In DNA form, the CDR3 reads TGCGCCAGCAGCAAAACTTTAGCGGCCTCCTACAATGAGCAGTTCTTC. Translating it yields CASSKTLAASYNEQFF.

This clone showed up just a few times. The chain joins TRBV3-1 (or the pseudogene TRBV3-2) to TRBJ1-5; possibly TRBD1 for D (5 bases). Germline V lookup: CDR1 LGHDT, CDR2 YNNKEL (reference sequence). V lost 0 bases to trimming and J lost 7 bases, with 16 bases between them. The CDR3 sequence is 16 residues long. CDR3 sequence reads: CASSQDPGGSGQPQHF. In DNA, the CDR3 is TGTGCCAGCAGCCAAGATCCCGGGGGATCAGGACAGCCCCAGCATTTT.

The chain's CDR3 is CATGLAGAYEQYF. In nucleotides, the CDR3 is TGTGCCACGGGACTAGCGGGGGCCTACGAGCAGTACTTC. J is TRBJ2-7 and V is TRBV10-3, with 14 bases lining up with TRBD2. Germline V gene lookup returns CDR1 ENHRY and CDR2 SYGVKD. The CDR3 loop spans 13 amino acids. V was pared by 10 bases and J by 2 bases, with 1 base of the junction left unmatched.

The J gene is TRBJ2-1, the V gene TRBV30; 9 bases map to TRBD2. Germline assignment: CDR1 GTSNPN and CDR2 SVGIG (reference sequence). CDR3 size: 16 residues. With 0 bases clipped from V and 3 bases from J, the junction kept 6 bases outside the gene matches. The CDR3 protein is CAWSVLAGGVYNEQFF. The CDR3 DNA follows: TGTGCCTGGAGTGTACTGGCGGGGGGGGTCTACAATGAGCAGTTCTTC.

This chain links TRBV5-1 with TRBJ2-7, with D possibly matching TRBD2 (7 bases). CDR1 and CDR2 from the germline V gene are SGHRS and YFSETQ. The V gene lost 0 bases and the J gene lost 4 bases, with 11 bases spanning the gap. This CDR3 contains 14 residues. CDR3 amino acids: CASSLEGGKYEQYF. Here the CDR3 DNA reads TGCGCCAGCAGCTTGGAGGGGGGGAAATACGAGCAGTACTTC.

This clone came up once. The chain recombines TRBV20-1 with TRBJ2-7, with a tentative D call TRBD1 (6 bases). The V gene's germline CDR1 is DFQATT and CDR2 SNEGSKA (reference sequence). V shed 4 bases and J shed 9 bases, with 10 bases lying between them. The CDR3 is 10 amino acids. The CDR3, as DNA: TGCAGTGCTAAAACAGGGCCGCAGTACTTC. It is translated as CSAKTGPQYF.

Only one count was recorded for this clone. This chain connects TRBV12-5 to TRBJ2-7; possibly TRBD1 for D (6 bases). CDR3 length equals 14 residues. Trimming took off 6 bases at V and 5 bases at J, with 17 bases between the two ends. From germline, CDR1 is LGHNT and CDR2 FRNRAP. This CDR3 is CASGTGLTLHEQYF. The CDR3 coding sequence is TGTGCTAGTGGGACAGGATTGACCCTCCACGAGCAGTACTTC.

The chain recombines TRBV7-2 with TRBJ1-2; D gene unclear. Germline V gene lookup returns CDR1 SGHTA and CDR2 FQGNSA. CDR3 length equals 11 residues. The ends were cut back, 2 bases at V and 13 bases at J, with 11 bases in the middle. The CDR3: CASSLISLSTF. The CDR3 bases are TGTGCCAGCAGCTTAATATCGCTTAGCACCTTC.

The chain links TRBV19 to TRBJ1-1; possible D gene TRBD1, 5 bases. The CDR3 spans 13 residues. Germline assignment: CDR1 LNHDA and CDR2 SQIVND (reference sequence). V shed 4 bases and J shed 0 bases, with 6 bases lying between them. The CDR3 here is CASSNRMNTEAFF. The DNA for the CDR3 is TGTGCCAGTAGTAACAGGATGAACACTGAAGCTTTCTTT.

The genes are TRBV6-1 and TRBJ2-3; 8 nucleotides agree with TRBD1. The CDR3 sequence is 15 residues long. The trim removed 2 bases at V and 4 bases at J, leaving 5 bases unmatched. The V gene's germline CDR1 is MNHNS and CDR2 SASEGT. The CDR3 reads CASSERDRTSDTQYF. CDR3 sequence (DNA): TGTGCCAGCAGTGAACGGGACAGGACATCAGATACGCAGTATTTT.

The chain employs TRBV19 and TRBJ2-1; TRBD1 is a possible D gene (6 bases). In germline, CDR1 is LNHDA, CDR2 SQIVND (reference sequence). The CDR3 contains 14 residues. Trimming stripped 3 bases from V and 4 bases from J, with 10 bases between. The CDR3 protein is CASSMQGIYNEQFF. CDR3 in DNA: TGTGCCAGTAGTATGCAGGGGATTTACAATGAGCAGTTCTTC.

V and J are TRBV5-6 and TRBJ1-5; D ambiguous. V was pared by 5 bases and J by 0 bases, with 12 bases between. Germline V lookup: CDR1 SGHDT, CDR2 YYEEEE. The CDR3 sequence is 15 residues long. The CDR3 spells CASSPGVNSNQPQHF. The CDR3 region has the DNA TGTGCCAGCAGTCCCGGGGTGAATAGCAATCAGCCCCAGCATTTT.

CDR3 DNA: TGTGCCAGCAGTTCAGCCGGGAACAATCAGCCCCAGCATTTT. This codes for CASSSAGNNQPQHF. This chain connects TRBV6-2 or TRBV6-3 to TRBJ1-5; the D is unclear. V lost 4 bases to trimming and J lost 3 bases, with 10 bases between them. This CDR3 is built from 14 residues. Germline loops: CDR1 MNHEY, CDR2 SVGEGT.

This chain links TRBV10-3 with TRBJ1-1; a possible D gene is TRBD1 (6 bases). From germline, CDR1 is ENHRY and CDR2 SYGVKD. The CDR3 runs to 14 residues. V lost 6 bases, J lost 1 base, and 12 bases lay in between. CDR3 in amino acids: CAIRKTGQNTEAFF. CDR3 coding DNA: TGTGCCATCAGGAAAACGGGACAGAACACTGAAGCTTTCTTT.

The count of this clone is one. The J gene is TRBJ2-1, the V gene TRBV3-1 (or the pseudogene TRBV3-2); the match to TRBD2 covers 12 bases. The CDR3 length is 16 residues. V lost 4 bases to trimming and J lost 10 bases; unmatched junction nucleotides: 11. The germline CDR1 and CDR2 sequences are LGHDT and YNNKEL (reference sequence). This CDR3 is CASSPRLAGGTGEQFF. In DNA, the CDR3 is TGTGCCAGCAGCCCACGCCTAGCGGGGGGGACGGGGGAGCAGTTCTTC.

Details on this clone: This same CDR3 is encoded by further DNA sequences in the sample. The rearrangement uses TRBV18 and TRBJ1-2; D might be TRBD1 (5 bases). The CDR3 runs to 13 residues. Germline V gene sequence: CDR1 KGHSH, CDR2 LQKENI. V was trimmed by 3 bases and J by 2 bases, leaving 7 bases between them. The CDR3 is CASSPDRNYGYTF. CDR3 DNA: TGTGCCAGCTCACCCGACAGAAACTATGGCTACACCTTC.

In DNA form, the CDR3 reads TGTGCCTGGAGGAGACAGGGCATGAACACTGAAGCTTTCTTT. It is translated as CAWRRQGMNTEAFF. The chain links TRBV30 to TRBJ1-1; 7 bases map to TRBD1. The CDR3 is made up of 14 amino acids. Germline V gives CDR1 GTSNPN, CDR2 SVGIG (reference sequence). Trimming removed 3 bases from V and 0 bases from J; junction bases left unmatched: 4. Drawing the rest from reference TRBV30 and TRBJ1-1, the complete variable domain is SQTIHQWPATLVQPVGSPLSLECTVEGTSNPNLYWYRQAAGRGLQLLFYSVGIGQISSEVPQNLSASRPQDRQFILSSKKLLLSDSGFYLCAWRRQGMNTEAFFGQGTRLTVV.

This chain joins TRBV18 and TRBJ1-2; TRBD1 matches 9 bases. CDR3 size: 14 residues. The V gene end was trimmed by 3 bases and the J gene end by 8 bases; junction bases not matched to a gene: 7. Germline V gene lookup returns CDR1 KGHSH and CDR2 LQKENI. The CDR3 DNA reads as TGTGCCAGCTCACCCCTACAGGGGGCGAGGGGCTACACCTTC. The encoded protein is CASSPLQGARGYTF.

This chain connects TRBV30 to TRBJ2-2; 8 bases are a match to TRBD2. CDR1 is GTSNPN, CDR2 SVGIG, per germline (reference sequence). V shed 1 base, J shed 4 bases, and the junction held 5 bases outside the gene matches. CDR3 length: 15 amino acids. The CDR3 loop is CAWSARGGSTGELFF. As DNA, the CDR3 is TGTGCCTGGAGTGCCCGGGGGGGTTCCACCGGGGAGCTGTTTTTT.

This chain joins TRBV4-1 and TRBJ1-2; TRBD1 agrees at 8 bases. This CDR3 is built from 16 residues. The V gene end was trimmed by 0 bases and the J gene end by 5 bases; junction bases not matched to a gene: 8. Germline assignment: CDR1 MGHRA and CDR2 YSYEKL. CDR3 DNA sequence: TGCGCCAGCAGCCAAGATGGACAGGGTGTTCAGTATGGCTACACCTTC. This gives the protein CASSQDGQGVQYGYTF.

The genes are TRBV3-1 (or the pseudogene TRBV3-2) and TRBJ2-4; 7 nucleotides agree with TRBD2. This CDR3 is 16 amino acids long. Germline CDR1 reads LGHDT; CDR2 reads YNNKEL (reference sequence). Losses at the gene ends were 3 bases for V and 0 bases for J; bases not matched to a gene: 5. DNA for the CDR3: TGTGCCAGCAGCCAGGGAGGGGACTTAGCCAAAAACATTCAGTACTTC. The encoded protein is CASSQGGDLAKNIQYF.

V and J are TRBV18 and TRBJ1-5; TRBD1 matches at 8 bases. The CDR3 is 16 amino acids. From germline, CDR1 is KGHSH and CDR2 LQKENI. J was trimmed by 4 bases and V by 3 bases; bases with no gene match: 8. CDR3 nucleotides: TGTGCCAGCTCACCCCGAGGACAGGGAGGGAATCAGCCCCAGCATTTT. Its protein product is CASSPRGQGGNQPQHF.

The genes are TRBV5-1 and TRBJ1-2; TRBD1 aligns across 8 bases. The V gene end was trimmed by 3 bases and the J gene end by 6 bases; junction bases not matched to a gene: 4. Germline assignment: CDR1 SGHRS and CDR2 YFSETQ. The CDR3 is 13 residues long. The CDR3 coding sequence is TGCGCCAGCAGCTCAGTACAGGGGGATGGCTACACCTTC. Translated: CASSSVQGDGYTF.